The text below deals with one T cell receptor (delta chain). This same CDR3 is encoded by further DNA sequences in the sample. The data stem from a study of gamma-delta T cells after stem cell transplantation. TCRdb fed the RT-PCR reads to CATT. The sample carries 3,200 or so delta-chain clones, around 2% recorded once. The TCR was taken from a human donor. It is not recorded whose cells these are; they may come from a transplant donor. The sequenced sample was gamma-delta T cells.

This CDR3 reads CACDTLGGEKATLTAQLFF. The DNA of the CDR3 is TGTGCCTGTGACACTCTGGGGGGGGAGAAAGCGACTTTGACAGCACAACTCTTCTTT. V gene TRDV2 combines with J gene TRDJ2, with 7 nucleotides matching TRDD3. Germline V gene lookup returns CDR1 GEAIGNYY and CDR2 EKD. Germline trimming cut 1 base from V and 0 bases from J; bases unmatched to any gene: 13. The CDR3 loop spans 19 amino acids.